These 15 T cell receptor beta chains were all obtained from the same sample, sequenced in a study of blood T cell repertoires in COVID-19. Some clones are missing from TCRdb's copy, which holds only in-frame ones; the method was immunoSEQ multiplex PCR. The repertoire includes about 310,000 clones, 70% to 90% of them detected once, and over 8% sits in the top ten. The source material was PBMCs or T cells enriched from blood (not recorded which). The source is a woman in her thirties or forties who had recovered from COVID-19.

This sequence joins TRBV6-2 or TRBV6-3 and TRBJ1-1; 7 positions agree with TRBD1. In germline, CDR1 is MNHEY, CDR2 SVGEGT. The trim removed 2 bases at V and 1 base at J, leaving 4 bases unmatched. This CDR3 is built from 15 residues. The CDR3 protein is CASSYEGATNTEAFF. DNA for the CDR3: TGTGCCAGCAGTTACGAGGGGGCAACGAACACTGAAGCTTTCTTT.

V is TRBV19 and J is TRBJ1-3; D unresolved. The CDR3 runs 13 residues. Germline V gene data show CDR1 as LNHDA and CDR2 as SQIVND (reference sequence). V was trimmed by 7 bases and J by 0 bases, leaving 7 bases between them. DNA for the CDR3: TGTGCCAGTAAAGAGAGCTCTGGAAACACCATATATTTT. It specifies CASKESSGNTIYF.

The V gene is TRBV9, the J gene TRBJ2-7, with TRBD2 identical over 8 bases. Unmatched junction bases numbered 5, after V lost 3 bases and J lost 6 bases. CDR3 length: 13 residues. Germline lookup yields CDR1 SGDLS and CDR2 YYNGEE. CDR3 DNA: TGTGCCAGCAGCGCCGGGGGGGTTGGCGAGCAGTACTTC. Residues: CASSAGGVGEQYF.

CDR3 in DNA: TGCGCCAGCAGCTTGCCGAGCCCAGGGGTCCGGAACACTGAAGCTTTCTTT. As protein: CASSLPSPGVRNTEAFF. The chain combines TRBV5-1 with TRBJ1-1; tentatively, D is TRBD1 (6 bases). Between the trimmed V and J ends, which lost 1 base and 1 base, there was a span of 17 bases. This CDR3 comprises 17 residues. From germline, CDR1 is SGHRS and CDR2 YFSETQ.

The CDR3 coding sequence is TGTGCCAGCAGCTTCCAATACCGGGACTATAGCAATCAGCCCCAGCATTTT. Translation: CASSFQYRDYSNQPQHF. The chain joins TRBV7-3 to TRBJ1-5, with D perhaps TRBD1 (5 bases). The CDR3 covers 17 residues. Trimming cost V 3 bases and J 0 bases, with 15 bases left between them. Germline CDR1 reads SGHTA; CDR2 reads FQGTGA.

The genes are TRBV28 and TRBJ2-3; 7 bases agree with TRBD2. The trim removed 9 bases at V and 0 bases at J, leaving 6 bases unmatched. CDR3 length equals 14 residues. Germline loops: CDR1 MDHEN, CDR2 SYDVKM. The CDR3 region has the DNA TGTGCCAGTATCGCGGGGGTTAGCACAGATACGCAGTATTTT. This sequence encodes CASIAGVSTDTQYF.

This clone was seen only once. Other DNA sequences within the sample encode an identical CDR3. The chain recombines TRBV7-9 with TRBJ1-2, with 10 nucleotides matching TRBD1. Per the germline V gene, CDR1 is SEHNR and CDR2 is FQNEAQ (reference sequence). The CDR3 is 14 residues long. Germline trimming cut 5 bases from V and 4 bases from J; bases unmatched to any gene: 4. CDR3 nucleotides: TGTGCCAGCAGCCCAAGGACAGGGGGCTATGGCTACACCTTC. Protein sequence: CASSPRTGGYGYTF.

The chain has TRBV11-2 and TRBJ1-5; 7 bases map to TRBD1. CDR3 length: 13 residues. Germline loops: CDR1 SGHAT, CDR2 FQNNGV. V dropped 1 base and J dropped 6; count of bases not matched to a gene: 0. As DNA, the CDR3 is TGTGCCAGCAGCTTAGCAGGGGGTCAGCCCCAGCATTTT. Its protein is CASSLAGGQPQHF.

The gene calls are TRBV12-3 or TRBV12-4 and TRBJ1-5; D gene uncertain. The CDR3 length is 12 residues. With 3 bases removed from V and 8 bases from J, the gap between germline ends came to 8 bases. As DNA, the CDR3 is TGTGCCAGCAGTTTCCTGGCGGAGCCCCAGCATTTT. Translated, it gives CASSFLAEPQHF.

For the CDR3, the DNA is TGTGCCAGCAGTAGGGGACAGAACACTCAGCCCCAGCATTTT. Translation: CASSRGQNTQPQHF. The genes are TRBV28 and TRBJ1-5, with 7 bases lining up with TRBD1. CDR1 MDHEN and CDR2 SYDVKM come from the germline V gene. J lost 6 bases, V lost 5 bases, and 7 bases had no gene match. The CDR3 spans 14 residues. The full variable domain, rest sourced from reference TRBV28 and TRBJ1-5, is DVKVTQSSRYLVKRTGEKVFLECVQDMDHENMFWYRQDPGLGLRLIYFSYDVKMKEKGDIPEGYSVSREKKERFSLILESASTNQTSMYLCASSRGQNTQPQHFGDGTRLSIL.

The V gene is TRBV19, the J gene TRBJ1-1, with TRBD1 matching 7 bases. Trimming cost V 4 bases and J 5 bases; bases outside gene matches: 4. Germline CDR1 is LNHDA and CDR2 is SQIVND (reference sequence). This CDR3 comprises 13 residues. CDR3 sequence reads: CASSTDRETEAFF. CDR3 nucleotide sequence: TGTGCCAGTAGTACCGACAGGGAAACTGAAGCTTTCTTT.

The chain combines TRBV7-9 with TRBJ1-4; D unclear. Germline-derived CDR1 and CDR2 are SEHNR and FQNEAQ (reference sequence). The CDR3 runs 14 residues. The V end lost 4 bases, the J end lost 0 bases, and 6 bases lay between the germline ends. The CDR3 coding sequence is TGTGCCAGCAGCTACAGATCAACTAATGAAAAACTGTTTTTT. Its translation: CASSYRSTNEKLFF. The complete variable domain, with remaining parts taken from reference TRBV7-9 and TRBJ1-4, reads DTGVSQNPRHKITKRGQNVTFRCDPISEHNRLYWYRQTLGQGPEFLTYFQNEAQLEKSRLLSDRFSAERPKGSFSTLEIQRTEQGDSAMYLCASSYRSTNEKLFFGSGTQLSVL.

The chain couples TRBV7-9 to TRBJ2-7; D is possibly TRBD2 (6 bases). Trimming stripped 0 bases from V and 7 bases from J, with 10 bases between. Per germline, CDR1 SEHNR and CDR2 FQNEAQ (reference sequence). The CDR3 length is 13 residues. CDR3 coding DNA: TGTGCCAGCAGCTTAGCCGCAGGGAGGGAGCAGTACTTC. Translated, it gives CASSLAAGREQYF. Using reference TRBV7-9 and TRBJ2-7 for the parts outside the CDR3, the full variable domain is DTGVSQNPRHKITKRGQNVTFRCDPISEHNRLYWYRQTLGQGPEFLTYFQNEAQLEKSRLLSDRFSAERPKGSFSTLEIQRTEQGDSAMYLCASSLAAGREQYFGPGTRLTVT.

This CDR3 is CASSAGTSGPGRDEQFF. Written as DNA, the CDR3 is TGTGCCAGCAGTGCCGGGACTAGCGGGCCGGGAAGGGATGAGCAGTTCTTC. The genes are TRBV2 and TRBJ2-1; 12 bases are shared with TRBD2. The germline gives CDR1 SNHLY, CDR2 FYNNEI. This CDR3 is built from 17 residues. V gave up 4 bases and J gave up 8 bases; unmatched junction bases: 12. Full variable domain (remainder filled in from reference TRBV2 and TRBJ2-1): EPEVTQTPSHQVTQMGQEVILRCVPISNHLYFYWYRQILGQKVEFLVSFYNNEISEKSEIFDDQFSVERPDGSNFTLKIRSTKLEDSAMYFCASSAGTSGPGRDEQFFGPGTRLTVL.

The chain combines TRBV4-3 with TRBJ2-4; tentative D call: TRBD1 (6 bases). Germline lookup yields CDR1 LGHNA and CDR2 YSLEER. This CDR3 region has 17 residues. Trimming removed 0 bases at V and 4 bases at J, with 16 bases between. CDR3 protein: CASSQDGPAGTKNIQYF. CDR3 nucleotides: TGCGCCAGCAGCCAAGACGGTCCCGCCGGGACAAAAAACATTCAGTACTTC.